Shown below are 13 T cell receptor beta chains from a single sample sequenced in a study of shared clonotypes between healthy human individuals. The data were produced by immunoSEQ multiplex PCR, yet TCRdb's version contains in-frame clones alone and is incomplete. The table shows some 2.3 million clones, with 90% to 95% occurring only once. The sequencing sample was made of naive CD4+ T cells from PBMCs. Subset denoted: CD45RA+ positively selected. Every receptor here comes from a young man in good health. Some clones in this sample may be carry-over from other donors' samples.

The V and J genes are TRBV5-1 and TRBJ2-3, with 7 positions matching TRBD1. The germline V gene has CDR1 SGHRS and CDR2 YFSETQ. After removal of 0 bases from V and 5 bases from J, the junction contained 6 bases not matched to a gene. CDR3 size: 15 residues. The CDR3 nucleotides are TGCGCCAGCAGCTTGGAAAGGGGGCAGGTAGATACGCAGTATTTT. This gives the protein CASSLERGQVDTQYF. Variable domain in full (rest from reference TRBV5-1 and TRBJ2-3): KAGVTQTPRYLIKTRGQQVTLSCSPISGHRSVSWYQQTPGQGLQFLFEYFSETQRNKGNFPGRFSGRQFSNSRSEMNVSTLELGDSALYLCASSLERGQVDTQYFGPGTRLTVL.

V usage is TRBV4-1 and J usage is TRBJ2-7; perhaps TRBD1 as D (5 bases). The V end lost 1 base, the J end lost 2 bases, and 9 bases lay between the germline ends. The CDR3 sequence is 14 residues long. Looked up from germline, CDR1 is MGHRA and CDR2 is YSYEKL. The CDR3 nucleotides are TGCGCCAGCAGCCAAGCAGACAGACCCTACGAGCAGTACTTC. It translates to CASSQADRPYEQYF.

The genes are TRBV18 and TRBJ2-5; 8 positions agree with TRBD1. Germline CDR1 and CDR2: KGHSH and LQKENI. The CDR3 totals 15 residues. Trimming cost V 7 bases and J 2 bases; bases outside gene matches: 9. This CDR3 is CASLNGTGRQETQYF. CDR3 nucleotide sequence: TGTGCCAGCTTGAACGGGACAGGACGACAAGAGACCCAGTACTTC.

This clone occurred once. In DNA form, the CDR3 reads TGTGCCAGCAGCTTAAAGGGAGGTGGGGGTACTGAAGCTTTCTTT. As protein: CASSLKGGGGTEAFF. The chain uses TRBV7-3 and TRBJ1-1; tentative D call: TRBD1 (5 bases). Germline assignment: CDR1 SGHTA and CDR2 FQGTGA. V lost 1 base and J lost 5, with 14 bases in between. The CDR3 spans 15 residues.

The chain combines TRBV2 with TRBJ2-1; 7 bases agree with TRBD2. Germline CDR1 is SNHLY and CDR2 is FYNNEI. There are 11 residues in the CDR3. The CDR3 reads CVGGSYNEQFF. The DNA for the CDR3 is TGTGTGGGGGGGTCCTACAATGAGCAGTTCTTC.

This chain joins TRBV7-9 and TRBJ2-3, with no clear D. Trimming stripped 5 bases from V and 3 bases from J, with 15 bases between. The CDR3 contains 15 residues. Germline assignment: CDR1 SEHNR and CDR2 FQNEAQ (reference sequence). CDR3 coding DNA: TGTGCCAGCAGCCCCAGTGGGTTCGGGACAGATACGCAGTATTTT. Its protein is CASSPSGFGTDTQYF.

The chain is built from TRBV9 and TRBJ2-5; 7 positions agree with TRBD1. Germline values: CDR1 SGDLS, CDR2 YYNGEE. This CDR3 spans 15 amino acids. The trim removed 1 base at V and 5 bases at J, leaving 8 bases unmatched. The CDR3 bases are TGTGCCAGCAGCGTAAGGGACAGTAGAGGTGAGACCCAGTACTTC. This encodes CASSVRDSRGETQYF.

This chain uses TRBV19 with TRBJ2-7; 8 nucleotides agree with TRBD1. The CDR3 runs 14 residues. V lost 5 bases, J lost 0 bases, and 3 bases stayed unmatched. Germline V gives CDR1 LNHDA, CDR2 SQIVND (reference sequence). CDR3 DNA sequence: TGTGCCAGTAGTCCGGACAGGGCCTCCTACGAGCAGTACTTC. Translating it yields CASSPDRASYEQYF.

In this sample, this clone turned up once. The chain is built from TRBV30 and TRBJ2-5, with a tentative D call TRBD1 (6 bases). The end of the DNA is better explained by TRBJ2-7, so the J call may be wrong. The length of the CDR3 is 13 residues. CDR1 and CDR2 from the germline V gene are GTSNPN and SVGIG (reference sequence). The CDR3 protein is CAWSRGTLYEQYF. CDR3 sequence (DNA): TGTGCCTGGAGTAGGGGGACACTTTACGAGCAGTACTTC.

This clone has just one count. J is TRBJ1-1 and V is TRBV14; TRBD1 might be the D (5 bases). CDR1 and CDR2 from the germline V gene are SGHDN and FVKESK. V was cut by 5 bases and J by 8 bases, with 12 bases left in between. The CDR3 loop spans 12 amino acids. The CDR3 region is CASSLDTAEAFF. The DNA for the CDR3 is TGTGCCAGCAGCTTGGACACAGCGGAAGCTTTCTTT.

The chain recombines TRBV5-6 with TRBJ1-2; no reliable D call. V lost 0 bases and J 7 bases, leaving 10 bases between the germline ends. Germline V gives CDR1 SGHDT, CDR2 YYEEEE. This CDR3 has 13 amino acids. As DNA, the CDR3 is TGTGCCAGCAGCTTGGGGGATCGGGTTGGCTACACCTTC. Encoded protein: CASSLGDRVGYTF.

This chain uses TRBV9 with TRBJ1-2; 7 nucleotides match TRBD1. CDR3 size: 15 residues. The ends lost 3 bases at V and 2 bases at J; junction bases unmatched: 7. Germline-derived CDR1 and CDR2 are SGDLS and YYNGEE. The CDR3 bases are TGTGCCAGCAGCGACTCCTCACAGGGGAACTATGGCTACACCTTC. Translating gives CASSDSSQGNYGYTF.

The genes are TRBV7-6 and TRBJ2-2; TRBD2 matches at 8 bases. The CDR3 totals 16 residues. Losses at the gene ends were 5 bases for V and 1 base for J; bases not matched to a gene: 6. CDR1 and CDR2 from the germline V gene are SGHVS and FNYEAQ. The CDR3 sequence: CASSPLSGKNTGELFF. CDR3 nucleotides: TGTGCCAGCAGCCCCCTTAGCGGGAAGAACACCGGGGAGCTGTTTTTT.